Listed below are T cell receptor beta chains from one sample, sequenced in a study of glioma-infiltrating T cells after dendritic cell vaccination. Generated by immunoSEQ multiplex PCR, the TCRdb table keeps only in-frame clones and is missing some. Counted here are tens of thousands of clones, over 85% occurring once; the ten biggest clones make up approximately 3.4%. The sample here was blood, taken before dendritic cell vaccination. These receptors were obtained from a human donor with glioblastoma. The CDR3 runs from the conserved cysteine through the conserved F or W. The order of the fields is J gene, clone size, D gene, V gene, CDR3 protein, CDR3 DNA. The D gene is left open where the match is weak. Some rows have no size entry. The others give once, few or many, or a class for an expanded clone.

TRBJ1-4 | once | . | TRBV6-1 | CASSGQAGAAQLFF | TGTGCCAGCAGTGGACAGGCCGGTGCGGCTCAACTGTTTTTT
TRBJ1-4 | once | TRBD1 | TRBV5-1 | CASSSQQGASEKLFF | TGCGCCAGCAGCTCGCAACAGGGGGCGAGTGAAAAACTGTTTTTT
TRBJ1-1 | . | . | TRBV11-2 | CASSLGEAAKAFF | TGTGCCAGCAGCTTAGGCGAAGCCGCAAAAGCTTTCTTT
TRBJ1-1 | few | TRBD1 | TRBV2 | CASSKDRGTEAFF | TGTGCCAGCAGTAAGGACAGGGGGACTGAAGCTTTCTTT
TRBJ1-1 | . | . | TRBV5-1 | CASSWSGTEAFF | TGCGCCAGCAGCTGGAGTGGAACTGAAGCTTTCTTT
TRBJ1-2 | . | TRBD1 | TRBV2 | CASRTGQGRDYGYTF | TGTGCCAGCAGGACGGGACAGGGTCGAGACTATGGCTACACCTTC
TRBJ1-5 | . | . | TRBV7-8 | CASSPPAAGDGNQPQHF | TGTGCCAGCAGCCCACCGGCAGCGGGTGACGGGAATCAGCCCCAGCATTTT
TRBJ1-1 | . | . | TRBV11-2 | CASSRFDSFLNTEAFF | TGTGCCAGCAGCCGATTCGACAGTTTCTTGAACACTGAAGCTTTCTTT
TRBJ1-2 | . | TRBD1 | TRBV27 | CASSNRGQGYTF | TGTGCCAGCAGTAACAGGGGGCAGGGCTACACCTTC
TRBJ1-6 | . | TRBD1 | TRBV19 | CASSTTGANSPLHF | TGTGCCAGTAGTACAACAGGGGCTAATTCACCCCTCCACTTT
TRBJ1-1 | . | . | TRBV27 | CASSLSGARAEAFF | TGTGCCAGCAGTTTATCCGGTGCCAGGGCTGAAGCTTTCTTT
TRBJ2-1 | . | . | TRBV7-7 | CASSPSSGSSEQFF | TGTGCTAGCAGCCCAAGTAGTGGCTCTAGTGAGCAGTTCTTC
TRBJ2-7 | . | . | TRBV10-3 | CAISQGLPDSYEQYF | TGTGCCATCAGCCAAGGACTCCCAGACTCCTACGAGCAGTACTTC
TRBJ2-5 | . | TRBD1 | TRBV18 | CASSPRQGDETQYF | TGTGCCAGCTCACCACGACAGGGTGATGAGACCCAGTACTTC
TRBJ1-6 | . | TRBD1 | TRBV7-3 | CASSQTGEGSPLHF | TGTGCCAGCAGCCAGACAGGGGAAGGTTCACCCCTCCACTTT
TRBJ1-5 | . | TRBD1 | TRBV4-1 | CASSQVGGGEGNQPQHF | TGCGCCAGCAGCCAAGTAGGAGGGGGCGAAGGCAATCAGCCCCAGCATTTT
TRBJ1-4 | . | . | TRBV5-1 | CASSLGTASGEKLFF | TGCGCCAGCAGCTTGGGGACAGCCTCCGGGGAAAAACTGTTTTTT
TRBJ1-1 | . | TRBD1 | TRBV6-5 | CASSPTGGRNTEAFF | TGTGCCAGCAGTCCGACAGGGGGCAGGAACACTGAAGCTTTCTTT
TRBJ2-5 | . | TRBD2 | TRBV5-4 | CASSLAGGARGETQYF | TGTGCCAGCAGCTTGGCCGGGGGGGCGAGAGGGGAGACCCAGTACTTC
TRBJ2-2 | . | . | TRBV7-3 | CASSPRGVSGELFF | TGTGCCAGCAGCCCCAGGGGGGTCTCCGGGGAGCTGTTTTTT
TRBJ1-6 | once | TRBD1 | TRBV5-1 | CASSFEQGNNSPLHF | TGCGCCAGCAGCTTCGAACAGGGGAATAATTCACCCCTCCACTTT
TRBJ2-7 | . | . | TRBV6-5 | CASTPGTARPYEQYF | TGTGCCAGCACTCCCGGCACAGCCAGGCCCTACGAGCAGTACTTC
TRBJ2-5 | . | TRBD1 | TRBV5-1 | CASSLAGTGQETQYF | TGCGCCAGCAGCTTGGCCGGGACAGGCCAAGAGACCCAGTACTTC
TRBJ2-7 | . | TRBD1 | TRBV11-3 | CASSYQGARDEQYF | TGTGCCAGCAGTTACCAGGGGGCGCGGGACGAGCAGTACTTC
TRBJ2-1 | . | TRBD2 | TRBV11-3 | CASSLEGGRSSPEQFF | TGTGCCAGCAGCTTAGAAGGCGGGAGAAGCTCGCCTGAGCAGTTCTTC
TRBJ1-2 | . | . | TRBV28 | CASSFRARAYGYTF | TGTGCCAGCAGCTTCAGGGCGCGTGCGTATGGCTACACCTTC
TRBJ2-3 | . | TRBD2 | TRBV10-3 | CAIRASGRAGGTDTQYF | TGTGCCATCAGGGCTAGCGGGAGGGCTGGGGGCACAGATACGCAGTATTTT
TRBJ2-1 | . | . | TRBV27 | CASSLTGGSNEQFF | TGTGCCAGCAGTTTAACGGGGGGCTCCAATGAGCAGTTCTTC
TRBJ1-5 | . | . | TRBV7-8 | CASSSEGDQPQHF | TGTGCCAGCAGCTCTGAGGGAGATCAGCCCCAGCATTTT
TRBJ2-7 | . | . | TRBV10-3 | CAISVQPSYEQYF | TGTGCCATCAGTGTACAGCCTTCCTACGAGCAGTACTTC
TRBJ1-2 | . | TRBD1 | TRBV2 | CASSGQGPANYGYTF | TGTGCCAGCAGTGGACAGGGGCCGGCTAACTATGGCTACACCTTC
TRBJ2-2 | . | TRBD1 | TRBV6-1 | CASSVQGAATGELFF | TGTGCCAGCAGTGTTCAGGGGGCGGCCACCGGGGAGCTGTTTTTT
TRBJ1-1 | . | . | TRBV9 | CASSPLGSEAFF | TGTGCCAGCAGCCCCCTCGGTAGTGAAGCTTTCTTT